This TCR beta chain was sequenced in a study of T-cell reconstitution after alpha-beta-depleted transplantation in children. This clonotype was counted only a few times. Researchers prepared the TCRbeta library using unique molecular identifiers, the study reports. TCRdb reprocessed the PCR reads with MiXCR, giving one entry per CDR3 protein. The sample lists 900,000 or so distinct CDR3 sequences; under 20% were seen once. Germline CDR1 MGHRA, CDR2 YSYEKL. The CDR3 extends over 15 amino acids. The V end lost 0 bases, the J end lost 0 bases, and 8 bases lay between the germline ends. This clonotype originated in a male patient between 5 and 17 years old who had a stem cell transplant for acute lymphoblastic leukemia, so the T cells may come from the graft donor. Sequences were derived from PBMCs, mostly from graft donor cells, sampled 360 days after TCRalphabeta/CD19-depleted stem cell transplant. V gene TRBV4-1 combines with J gene TRBJ2-5; D remains unclear. CDR3 sequence reads: CASSQDHQNQETQYF. CDR3 nucleotide sequence: TGCGCCAGCAGCCAAGACCATCAGAACCAAGAGACCCAGTACTTC.